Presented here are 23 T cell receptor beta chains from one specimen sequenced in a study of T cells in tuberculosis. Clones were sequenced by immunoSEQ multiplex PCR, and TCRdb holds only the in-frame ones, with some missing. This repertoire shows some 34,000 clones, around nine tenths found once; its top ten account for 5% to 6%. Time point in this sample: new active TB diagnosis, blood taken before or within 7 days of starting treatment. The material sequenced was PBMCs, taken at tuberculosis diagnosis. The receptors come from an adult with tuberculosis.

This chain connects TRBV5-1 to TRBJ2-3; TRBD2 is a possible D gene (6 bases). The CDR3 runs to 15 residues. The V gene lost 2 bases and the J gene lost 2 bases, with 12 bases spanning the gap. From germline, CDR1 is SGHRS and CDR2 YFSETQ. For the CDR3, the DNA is TGCGCCAGCAGCTTTAGGACTACCCTCACAGATACGCAGTATTTT. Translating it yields CASSFRTTLTDTQYF.

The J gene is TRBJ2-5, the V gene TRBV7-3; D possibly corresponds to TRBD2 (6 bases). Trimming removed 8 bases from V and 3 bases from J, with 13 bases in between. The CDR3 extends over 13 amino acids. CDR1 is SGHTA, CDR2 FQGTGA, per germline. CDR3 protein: CASWDCLKETQYF. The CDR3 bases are TGTGCCAGCTGGGACTGCTTGAAAGAGACCCAGTACTTC.

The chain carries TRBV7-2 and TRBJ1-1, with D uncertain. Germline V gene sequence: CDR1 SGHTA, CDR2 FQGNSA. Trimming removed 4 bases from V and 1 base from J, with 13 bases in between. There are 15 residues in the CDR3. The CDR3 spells CASSSLLGGNTEAFF. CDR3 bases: TGTGCCAGCAGCTCCCTCTTGGGAGGGAACACTGAAGCTTTCTTT.

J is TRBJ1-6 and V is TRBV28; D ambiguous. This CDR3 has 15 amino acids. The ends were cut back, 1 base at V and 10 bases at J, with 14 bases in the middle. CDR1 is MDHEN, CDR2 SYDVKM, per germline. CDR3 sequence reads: CASSLFGGSGSPLHF. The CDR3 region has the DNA TGTGCCAGCAGTTTATTTGGAGGGAGTGGATCACCCCTCCACTTT.

The CDR3 DNA reads as TGTGCCATCAGTGAGTCGCTCGGTTACTCCTACGAGCAGTACTTC. Its protein product is CAISESLGYSYEQYF. The chain joins TRBV10-3 to TRBJ2-7; D gene uncertain. With 0 bases removed from V and 0 bases from J, the gap between germline ends came to 9 bases. The CDR3 is made up of 15 amino acids. Germline V gene sequence: CDR1 ENHRY, CDR2 SYGVKD.

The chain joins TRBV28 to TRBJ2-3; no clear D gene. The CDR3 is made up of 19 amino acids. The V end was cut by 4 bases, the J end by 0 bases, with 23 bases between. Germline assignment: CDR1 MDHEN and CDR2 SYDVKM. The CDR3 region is CASSSLRSGGVSSTDTQYF. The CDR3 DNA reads TGTGCCAGCAGTTCCCTTCGATCGGGTGGCGTATCCAGCACAGATACGCAGTATTTT. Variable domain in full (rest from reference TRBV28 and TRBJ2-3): DVKVTQSSRYLVKRTGEKVFLECVQDMDHENMFWYRQDPGLGLRLIYFSYDVKMKEKGDIPEGYSVSREKKERFSLILESASTNQTSMYLCASSSLRSGGVSSTDTQYFGPGTRLTVL.

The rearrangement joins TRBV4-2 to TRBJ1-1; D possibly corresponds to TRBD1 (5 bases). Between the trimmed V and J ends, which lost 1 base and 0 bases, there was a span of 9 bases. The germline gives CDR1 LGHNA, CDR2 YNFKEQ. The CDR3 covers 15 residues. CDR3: CASSQVGGVNTEAFF. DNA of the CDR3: TGTGCCAGCAGCCAAGTGGGGGGGGTGAACACTGAAGCTTTCTTT.

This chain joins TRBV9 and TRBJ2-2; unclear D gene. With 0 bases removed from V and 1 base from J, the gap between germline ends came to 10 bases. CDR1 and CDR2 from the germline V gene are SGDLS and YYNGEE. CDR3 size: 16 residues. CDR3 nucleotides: TGTGCCAGCAGCGTAGCTAACGAGTGGAACACCGGGGAGCTGTTTTTT. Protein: CASSVANEWNTGELFF.

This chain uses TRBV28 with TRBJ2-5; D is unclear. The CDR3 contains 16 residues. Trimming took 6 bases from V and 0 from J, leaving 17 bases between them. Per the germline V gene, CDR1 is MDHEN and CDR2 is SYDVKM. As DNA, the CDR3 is TGTGCCAGCAGCTTACTGACCCTACGGGACCAAGAGACCCAGTACTTC. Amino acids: CASSLLTLRDQETQYF.

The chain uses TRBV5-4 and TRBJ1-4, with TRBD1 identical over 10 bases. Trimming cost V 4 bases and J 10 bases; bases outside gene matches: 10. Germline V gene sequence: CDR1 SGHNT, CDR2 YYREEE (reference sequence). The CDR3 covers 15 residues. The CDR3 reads CASSLGGTGEGKLFF. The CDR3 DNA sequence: TGTGCCAGCAGCCTCGGGGGGACAGGGGAGGGAAAACTGTTTTTT.

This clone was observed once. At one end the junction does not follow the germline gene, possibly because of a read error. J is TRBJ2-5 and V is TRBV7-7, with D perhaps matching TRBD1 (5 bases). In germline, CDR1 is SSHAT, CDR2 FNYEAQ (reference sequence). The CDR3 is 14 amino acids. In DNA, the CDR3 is TGTGCTAGCAGCCCCCGTTTTAGGGGAGAGACCCAGTACTTC. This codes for CASSPRFRGETQYF.

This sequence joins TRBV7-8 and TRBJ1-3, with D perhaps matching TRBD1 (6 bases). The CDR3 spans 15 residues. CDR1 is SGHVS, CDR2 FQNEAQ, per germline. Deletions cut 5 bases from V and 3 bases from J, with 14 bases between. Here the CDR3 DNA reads TGTGCCAGCAGCCCGACCCGGGACATTGGAAACACCATATATTTT. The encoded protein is CASSPTRDIGNTIYF. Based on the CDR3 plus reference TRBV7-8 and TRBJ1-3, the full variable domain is GAGVSQSPRYKVAKRGQDVALRCDPISGHVSLFWYQQALGQGPEFLTYFQNEAQLDKSGLPSDRFFAERPEGSVSTLKIQRTQQEDSAVYLCASSPTRDIGNTIYFGEGSWLTVV.

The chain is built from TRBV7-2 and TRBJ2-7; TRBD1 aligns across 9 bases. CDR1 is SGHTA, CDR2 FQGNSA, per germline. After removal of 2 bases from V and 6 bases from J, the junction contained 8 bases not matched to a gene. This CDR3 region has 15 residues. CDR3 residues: CASSLSRDRVGEQYF. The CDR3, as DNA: TGTGCCAGCAGCTTAAGCCGGGACAGGGTCGGCGAGCAGTACTTC.

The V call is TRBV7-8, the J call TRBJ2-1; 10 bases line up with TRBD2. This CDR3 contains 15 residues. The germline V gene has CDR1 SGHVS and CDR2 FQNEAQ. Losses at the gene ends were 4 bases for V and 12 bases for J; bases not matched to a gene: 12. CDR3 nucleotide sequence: TGTGCCAGCAGCTACCTAGCGGGGGACTCGCAGGGGCAGTTCTTC. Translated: CASSYLAGDSQGQFF.

For the CDR3, the DNA is TGTGCCAGTAGTAGGGACAGCTTGAACACTGAAGCTTTCTTT. Protein: CASSRDSLNTEAFF. The chain is built from TRBV19 and TRBJ1-1; 7 nucleotides align to TRBD1. The CDR3 runs 14 residues. The V gene's germline CDR1 is LNHDA and CDR2 SQIVND (reference sequence). J gave up 0 bases and V 4 bases, and 2 bases lay outside the gene matches.

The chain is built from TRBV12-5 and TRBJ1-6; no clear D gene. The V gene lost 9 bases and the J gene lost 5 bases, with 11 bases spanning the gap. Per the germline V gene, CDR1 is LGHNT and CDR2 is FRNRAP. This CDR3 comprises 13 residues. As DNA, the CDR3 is TGTGCTAGCAGCGAGGGTAATAATTCACCCCTCCACTTT. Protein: CASSEGNNSPLHF.

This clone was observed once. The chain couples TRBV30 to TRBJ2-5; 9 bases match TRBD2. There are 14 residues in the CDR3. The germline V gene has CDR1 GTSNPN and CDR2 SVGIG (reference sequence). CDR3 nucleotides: TGTGCATGGGCGGGAGGGCCCCATGGAGAGACCCAGTACTTC. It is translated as CAWAGGPHGETQYF.

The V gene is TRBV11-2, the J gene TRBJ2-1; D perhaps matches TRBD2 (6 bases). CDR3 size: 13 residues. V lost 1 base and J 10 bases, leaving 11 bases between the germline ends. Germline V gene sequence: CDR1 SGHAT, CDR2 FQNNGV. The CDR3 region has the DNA TGTGCCAGCAGCTTAGCCGGGAGCGAAGAGCAGTTCTTC. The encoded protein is CASSLAGSEEQFF.

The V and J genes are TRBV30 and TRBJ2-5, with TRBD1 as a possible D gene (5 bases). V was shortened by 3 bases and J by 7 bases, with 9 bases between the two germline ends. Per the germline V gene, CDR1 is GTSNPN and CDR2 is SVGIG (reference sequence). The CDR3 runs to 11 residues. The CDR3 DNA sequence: TGTGCCTGGAGCGCTACAGGGACCCAGTACTTC. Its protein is CAWSATGTQYF.

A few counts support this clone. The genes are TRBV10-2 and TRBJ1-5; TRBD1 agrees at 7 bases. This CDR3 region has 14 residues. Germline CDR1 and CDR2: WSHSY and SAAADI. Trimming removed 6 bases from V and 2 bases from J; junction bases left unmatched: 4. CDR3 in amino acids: CASRAGGGNQPQHF. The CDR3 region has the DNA TGCGCCAGCAGGGCAGGGGGAGGCAATCAGCCCCAGCATTTT.

The CDR3 protein is CASSLLTSQGNEQFF. CDR3 DNA: TGTGCCAGCAGCTTATTGACTAGCCAGGGCAATGAGCAGTTCTTC. V is TRBV7-8 and J is TRBJ2-1, with 7 bases identical to TRBD2. Germline V gives CDR1 SGHVS, CDR2 FQNEAQ. J lost 6 bases, V lost 2 bases, and 7 bases had no gene match. The CDR3 totals 15 residues.

The CDR3 DNA reads TGCGCCAGCAGCCAAGTTGGGGGGGCCACTGAAGCTTTCTTT. It translates to CASSQVGGATEAFF. V and J are TRBV4-1 and TRBJ1-1; a possible D gene is TRBD1 (6 bases). Per germline, CDR1 MGHRA and CDR2 YSYEKL. There are 14 residues in the CDR3. The ends were cut back, 1 base at V and 4 bases at J, with 10 bases in the middle.

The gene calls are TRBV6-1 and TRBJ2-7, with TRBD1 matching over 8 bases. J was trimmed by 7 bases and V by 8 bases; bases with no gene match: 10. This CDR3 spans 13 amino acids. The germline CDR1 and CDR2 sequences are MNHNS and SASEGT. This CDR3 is CASGHQGAGEQYF. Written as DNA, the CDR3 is TGTGCCAGCGGGCACCAGGGGGCGGGAGAGCAGTACTTC.